The source of this T cell receptor (beta chain) is a study of blood T cell repertoires in COVID-19. Seattle's cohort entered during active infection and was followed longitudinally. Germline CDR1 reads GTSNPN; CDR2 reads SVGIG (reference sequence). Trimming removed 2 bases from V and 6 bases from J; junction bases left unmatched: 7. CDR3 length: 14 residues. The protocol was immunoSEQ multiplex PCR, while the TCRdb copy is restricted to in-frame clones and leaves out a portion. The repertoire holds hundreds of thousands of clones, with 83% as singletons. Sequencing was performed on peripheral blood. V and J are TRBV30 and TRBJ1-5, with 7 bases aligning to TRBD1. The TCR originated in a woman in her 30s with COVID-19, enrolled during active disease. The CDR3 loop is CAWSSLTGRQPQHF. In DNA form, the CDR3 reads TGTGCCTGGAGTTCCCTGACAGGGCGTCAGCCCCAGCATTTT.